This entry lists 11 T cell receptor beta chains sequenced from one sample in a study of blood T cell repertoires in COVID-19. Sequenced by immunoSEQ multiplex PCR; TCRdb stores in-frame clones only, minus some. This sample yields 200,000 to 250,000 clones, of which roughly four fifths are seen a single time; around 12% belongs to the top ten. Sequencing was carried out using peripheral blood. The receptors stem from a woman aged 40 to 49 with acute or convalescent COVID-19.

The chain has TRBV5-1 and TRBJ2-3; 8 bases align to TRBD1. Germline CDR1 and CDR2: SGHRS and YFSETQ. The CDR3 consists of 14 residues. The V gene end was trimmed by 5 bases and the J gene end by 0 bases; junction bases not matched to a gene: 2. The CDR3 sequence: CASRDRASTDTQYF. CDR3 in DNA: TGCGCCAGCAGGGACAGGGCAAGCACAGATACGCAGTATTTT.

This chain links TRBV27 with TRBJ2-7, with D hard to call. The CDR3 is 14 residues long. From germline, CDR1 is MNHEY and CDR2 SMNVEV (reference sequence). V dropped 4 bases and J dropped 3 bases, with 13 bases sitting between them. The chain's CDR3 is CASSSTHYGYEQYF. The CDR3 DNA follows: TGTGCCAGCAGTTCCACCCACTACGGCTACGAGCAGTACTTC.

This chain uses TRBV11-2 with TRBJ2-3; tentative D call: TRBD1 (6 bases). Trimming removed 5 bases at V and 3 bases at J, with 18 bases between. Per the germline V gene, CDR1 is SGHAT and CDR2 is FQNNGV. The length of the CDR3 is 16 residues. The DNA for the CDR3 is TGTGCCAGCAGCCGTTTACAGGGTTTTGGGACAGATACGCAGTATTTT. This encodes CASSRLQGFGTDTQYF.

The CDR3 DNA is TGTGCCAGCAGCCAAGATCTAAGGAGCTCTGGAAACACCATATATTTT. Translation gives CASSQDLRSSGNTIYF. V and J are TRBV3-1 (or the pseudogene TRBV3-2) and TRBJ1-3, with no clear D. Per the germline V gene, CDR1 is LGHDT and CDR2 is YNNKEL (reference sequence). The CDR3 is 16 residues long. V lost 0 bases and J 0 bases, leaving 9 bases between the germline ends.

The rearrangement joins TRBV5-1 to TRBJ2-3, with no clear D. Deletions cut 0 bases from V and 0 bases from J, with 8 bases between. There are 15 residues in the CDR3. Germline V gene lookup returns CDR1 SGHRS and CDR2 YFSETQ. DNA for the CDR3: TGCGCCAGCAGCTTGGCCCTGTCTAGCACAGATACGCAGTATTTT. Amino acid sequence: CASSLALSSTDTQYF.

V gene TRBV19 combines with J gene TRBJ2-7; 8 positions match TRBD1. Trimming took 0 bases from V and 2 from J; bases not matched to a gene: 3. The germline V gene has CDR1 LNHDA and CDR2 SQIVND (reference sequence). The CDR3 loop spans 15 amino acids. CDR3 DNA: TGTGCCAGTAGTATAGATCAGGGGGCGGCCTACGAGCAGTACTTC. This sequence encodes CASSIDQGAAYEQYF. The variable domain in full, completed from reference TRBV19 and TRBJ2-7, reads DGGITQSPKYLFRKEGQNVTLSCEQNLNHDAMYWYRQDPGQGLRLIYYSQIVNDFQKGDIAEGYSVSREKKESFPLTVTSAQKNPTAFYLCASSIDQGAAYEQYFGPGTRLTVT.

The gene calls are TRBV6-4 and TRBJ2-2, with TRBD2 as a possible D gene (6 bases). The CDR3 has 16 amino acids. Deletions cut 5 bases from V and 4 bases from J, with 17 bases between. The germline V gene has CDR1 MRHNA and CDR2 SNTAGT. The CDR3 sequence: CASSPGIGEATGELFF. CDR3 in DNA: TGTGCCAGCAGTCCGGGAATAGGGGAGGCCACCGGGGAGCTGTTTTTT.

The chain uses TRBV19 and TRBJ2-1; TRBD2 matches at 7 bases. The CDR3 is made up of 13 amino acids. Germline trimming cut 4 bases from V and 12 bases from J; bases unmatched to any gene: 9. Per germline, CDR1 LNHDA and CDR2 SQIVND (reference sequence). CDR3 amino acids: CASSTLAGVGQFF. The CDR3, as DNA: TGTGCCAGTAGTACACTGGCGGGGGTAGGGCAGTTCTTC.

The rearrangement links TRBV19 to TRBJ2-5, with 12 bases identical to TRBD2. The CDR3 spans 18 residues. V shed 1 base, J shed 4 bases, and the junction held 10 bases outside the gene matches. CDR1 and CDR2 (germline): LNHDA, SQIVND (reference sequence). The CDR3 sequence is CASSIGSASGRGGETQYF. CDR3 sequence (DNA): TGTGCCAGTAGTATAGGGTCGGCTAGCGGGAGGGGCGGAGAGACCCAGTACTTC. The variable domain in full, completed from reference TRBV19 and TRBJ2-5, reads DGGITQSPKYLFRKEGQNVTLSCEQNLNHDAMYWYRQDPGQGLRLIYYSQIVNDFQKGDIAEGYSVSREKKESFPLTVTSAQKNPTAFYLCASSIGSASGRGGETQYFGPGTRLLVL.

The gene calls are TRBV6-2 or TRBV6-3 and TRBJ2-1, with 9 nucleotides matching TRBD2. The CDR3 length is 14 residues. Losses at the gene ends were 2 bases for V and 9 bases for J; bases not matched to a gene: 5. CDR1 and CDR2 from the germline V gene are MNHEY and SVGEGT. CDR3 nucleotide sequence: TGTGCCAGCAGTTACCCCGGGACTAGCAGTGAGCAGTTCTTC. Translation: CASSYPGTSSEQFF.

The V and J genes are TRBV7-7 and TRBJ2-1; 9 bases fit TRBD2. This CDR3 spans 17 amino acids. Germline CDR1 and CDR2: SSHAT and FNYEAQ (reference sequence). V trimming: 1 base; J trimming: 0 bases; junction bases outside the gene matches: 4. CDR3 DNA: TGTGCCAGCAGCTTAGGGGGACTAGCCACCTCCTACAATGAGCAGTTCTTC. It translates to CASSLGGLATSYNEQFF. Combining the CDR3 with reference TRBV7-7 and TRBJ2-1 gives the whole variable domain GAGVSQSPRYKVTKRGQDVTLRCDPISSHATLYWYQQALGQGPEFLTYFNYEAQPDKSGLPSDRFSAERPEGSISTLTIQRTEQRDSAMYRCASSLGGLATSYNEQFFGPGTRLTVL.